This TCR beta chain originates from a study of blood T cell repertoires in COVID-19. Study details: COVID-19 samples from acute and convalescent phases originated in the United States, Italy and Spain. The cDNA or gDNA used as material had been derived from T cells, B-cell-depleted T cells, or PBMCs.

Methods used by the authors: Amplification of reference gene primers was used by the study to estimate nucleated cell counts. Assay used: immunoSEQ multiplex PCR; TCRdb lists only in-frame clones, some missing. V and J calls and clone size are copied from that table; D and trimming were computed from the DNA. The sample includes about 67,000 clones, around 87% seen only once; the top ten take 5% to 6.5%. V was clipped by 4 bases and J by 6 bases; unmatched bases: 3. From germline, CDR1 is SGDLS and CDR2 YYNGEE. This CDR3 contains 12 residues. The chain combines TRBV9 with TRBJ2-7; 8 positions agree with TRBD1. The source is a man aged 50-60 years with active COVID-19. The sequenced sample consisted of peripheral blood. CDR3 nucleotide sequence: TGTGCCAGCAGCAGGACAGGGATCGAGCAGTACTTC. Translation: CASSRTGIEQYF.